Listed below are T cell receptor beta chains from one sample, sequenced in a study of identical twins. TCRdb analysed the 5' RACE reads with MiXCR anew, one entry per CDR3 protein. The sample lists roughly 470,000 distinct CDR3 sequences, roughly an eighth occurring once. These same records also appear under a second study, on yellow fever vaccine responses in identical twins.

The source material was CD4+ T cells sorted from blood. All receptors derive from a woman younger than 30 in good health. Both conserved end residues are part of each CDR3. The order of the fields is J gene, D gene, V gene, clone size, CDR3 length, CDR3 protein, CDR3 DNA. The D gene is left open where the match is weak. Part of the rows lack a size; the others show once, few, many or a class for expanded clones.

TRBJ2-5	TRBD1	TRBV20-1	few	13	CSAHDRVGETQYF	TGCAGTGCTCATGACAGGGTCGGGGAGACCCAGTACTTC
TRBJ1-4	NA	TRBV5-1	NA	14	CASSPGPGDEKLFF	TGCGCCAGCAGCCCGGGACCAGGCGATGAAAAACTGTTTTTT
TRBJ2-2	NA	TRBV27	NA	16	CASSFYTIANTGELFF	TGTGCCAGCAGTTTTTATACTATCGCGAACACCGGGGAGCTGTTTTTT
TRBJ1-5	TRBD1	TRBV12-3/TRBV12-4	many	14	CASSLGQGSQPQHF	TGTGCCAGCAGTTTAGGACAGGGGAGTCAGCCCCAGCATTTT
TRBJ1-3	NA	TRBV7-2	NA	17	CASSLEIGKASGNTIYF	TGTGCCAGCAGCTTAGAGATCGGAAAAGCCTCTGGAAACACCATATATTTT
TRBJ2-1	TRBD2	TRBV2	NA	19	CTSCLGSGGGKSSYNEQFF	TGTACCAGCTGTTTGGGTAGCGGGGGTGGAAAGAGCTCCTACAATGAGCAGTTCTTC
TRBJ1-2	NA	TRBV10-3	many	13	CAISQGPNYGYTF	TGTGCCATCAGCCAGGGACCTAACTATGGCTACACCTTC
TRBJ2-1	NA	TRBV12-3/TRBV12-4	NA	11	CASKKRNEQFF	TGTGCCAGCAAAAAGCGGAATGAGCAGTTCTTC
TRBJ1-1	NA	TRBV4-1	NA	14	CASSPPVAAGRAFF	TGCGCCAGCAGCCCCCCGGTCGCAGCCGGGAGGGCTTTCTTT
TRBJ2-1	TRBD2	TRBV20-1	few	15	CSARDKGLARNEQFF	TGCAGTGCTAGAGATAAAGGACTAGCTCGCAATGAGCAGTTCTTC
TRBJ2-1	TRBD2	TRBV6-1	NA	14	CASRGGWMGDEQFF	TGTGCCAGCAGGGGGGGGTGGATGGGGGATGAGCAGTTCTTC
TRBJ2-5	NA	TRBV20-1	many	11	CSARVKETQYF	TGCAGTGCTAGAGTAAAAGAGACCCAGTACTTC
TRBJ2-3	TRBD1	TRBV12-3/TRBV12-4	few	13	CASSGTGTDTQYF	TGTGCCAGCAGCGGGACAGGGACAGATACGCAGTATTTT
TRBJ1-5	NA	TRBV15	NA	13	CATSLSGNQPQHF	TGTGCCACCAGTCTTAGTGGCAATCAGCCCCAGCATTTT
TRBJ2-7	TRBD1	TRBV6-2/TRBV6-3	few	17	CASSRRDRGRGTYEQYF	TGTGCCAGCAGCCGTAGGGACAGGGGGCGCGGAACTTACGAGCAGTACTTC
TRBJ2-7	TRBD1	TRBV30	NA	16	CAWSYSWGQGTYEQYF	TGTGCCTGGAGTTATTCCTGGGGACAGGGGACATACGAGCAGTACTTC
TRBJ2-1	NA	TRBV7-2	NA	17	CASSPPGRTSSYNEQFF	TGTGCCAGCAGCCCGCCTGGGCGGACGAGCTCCTACAATGAGCAGTTCTTC
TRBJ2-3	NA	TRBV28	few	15	CASSPPGPHTDTQYF	TGTGCCAGCAGTCCCCCAGGGCCACACACAGATACGCAGTATTTT
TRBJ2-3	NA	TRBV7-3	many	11	CASSDRDTQYF	TGTGCCAGCAGTGACCGAGATACGCAGTATTTT
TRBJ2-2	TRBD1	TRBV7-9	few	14	CASSPQGDTGELFF	TGTGCCAGCAGCCCTCAGGGGGACACCGGGGAGCTGTTTTTT
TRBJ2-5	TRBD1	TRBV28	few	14	CASSLGQGGESQYF	TGTGCCAGCAGTTTGGGACAGGGAGGGGAGAGCCAGTACTTC
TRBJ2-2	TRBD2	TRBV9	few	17	CASSVDRRAGGPGELFF	TGTGCCAGCAGCGTAGATCGACGAGCGGGAGGGCCCGGGGAGCTGTTTTTT
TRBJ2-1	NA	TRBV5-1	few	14	CASSRQDNYNEQFF	TGCGCCAGCAGCCGACAGGACAATTACAATGAGCAGTTCTTC
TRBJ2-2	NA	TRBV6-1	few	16	CASSTRTDANTRELFF	TGTGCCAGCAGTACCAGGACAGACGCGAACACCCGGGAGCTGTTTTTT
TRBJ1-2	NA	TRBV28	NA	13	CASSLNTDYGYTF	TGTGCCAGCAGTTTAAATACCGATTATGGCTACACCTTC
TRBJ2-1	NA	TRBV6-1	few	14	CASKRATSRAEQFF	TGTGCCAGCAAAAGAGCGACGTCCCGCGCTGAGCAGTTCTTC
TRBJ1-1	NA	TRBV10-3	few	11	CAIRQGAEAFF	TGTGCCATCAGACAGGGCGCTGAAGCTTTCTTT
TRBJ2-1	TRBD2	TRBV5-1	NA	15	CASSAAGISGNEQFF	TGCGCCAGCAGCGCAGCGGGGATATCGGGCAATGAGCAGTTCTTC
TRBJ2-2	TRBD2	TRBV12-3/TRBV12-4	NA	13	CASFKRGFGELFF	TGTGCCAGCTTCAAGCGGGGGTTCGGGGAGCTGTTTTTT
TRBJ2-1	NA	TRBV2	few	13	CASSELYYNEQFF	TGTGCCAGCAGTGAACTTTACTACAATGAGCAGTTCTTC
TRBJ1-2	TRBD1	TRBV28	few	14	CASSLRGRDYGYTF	TGTGCCAGCAGTCTCAGGGGGCGCGACTATGGCTACACCTTC
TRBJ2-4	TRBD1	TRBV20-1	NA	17	CCARDLLGQGGKNIQYF	TGCTGTGCTAGAGATCTCCTAGGACAGGGCGGCAAAAACATTCAGTACTTC
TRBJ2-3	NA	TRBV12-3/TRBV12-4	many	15	CASSFFGKSTDTQYF	TGTGCCAGCAGTTTTTTCGGGAAAAGCACAGATACGCAGTATTTT
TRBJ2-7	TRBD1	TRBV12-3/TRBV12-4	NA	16	CASSFQGVSGTYEQYF	TGTGCCAGCAGTTTCCAGGGGGTGAGTGGCACCTACGAGCAGTACTTC
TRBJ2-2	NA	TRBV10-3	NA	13	CAARGTSTGELFF	TGTGCCGCGCGGGGGACATCCACCGGGGAGCTGTTTTTT
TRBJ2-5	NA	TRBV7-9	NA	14	CASSLTGRQETQYF	TGTGCCAGCAGCTTAACGGGGCGTCAAGAGACCCAGTACTTC
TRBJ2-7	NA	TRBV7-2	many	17	CASSLAVTQGSTYEQYF	TGTGCCAGCAGCTTAGCAGTTACGCAGGGGTCCACCTACGAGCAGTACTTC
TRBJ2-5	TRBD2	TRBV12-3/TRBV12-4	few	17	CASSMTGTSGPKETQYF	TGTGCCAGCAGTATGACCGGGACTAGCGGCCCCAAAGAGACCCAGTACTTC
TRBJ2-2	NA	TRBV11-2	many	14	CASSLRPNTGELFF	TGTGCCAGCAGCCTTAGACCGAACACCGGGGAGCTGTTTTTT